A selection of T cell receptor beta chains follows, all from one sample in a study of CD8 T cells in Susac syndrome. TCRdb reprocessed the immunoSEQ multiplex PCR reads with MiXCR, giving one entry per CDR3 protein. The sample includes about 300,000 distinct CDR3 sequences, approximately 81% of them seen just once. The sample comprised CD8+ T cells from PBMCs. Every receptor here comes from a human donor with multiple sclerosis. The CDR3 runs from the conserved cysteine through the conserved F or W. The D gene is left open where the match is weak. A clone size is listed for some rows: how often the clone was seen (once, few, many), or a class if it is expanded.

>NA|NA|TRBJ2-7|TRBV6-5
CASSSFRRGSYEQYF
TGTGCCAGCAGTTCCTTCAGGAGGGGATCCTACGAGCAGTACTTC
>TRBD1|NA|TRBJ2-2|TRBV7-3
CASRSGTGGQTNTGELFF
TGTGCCAGCAGATCCGGGACAGGGGGCCAGACGAACACCGGGGAGCTGTTTTTT
>NA|NA|TRBJ2-3|TRBV14
CASSPVRGRRADTQYF
TGTGCCAGCAGCCCGGTGAGGGGGAGAAGGGCAGATACGCAGTATTTT
>TRBD2|NA|TRBJ2-1|TRBV25-1
CASIPPSGTYNEQFF
TGTGCCAGCATTCCCCCTAGCGGGACCTACAATGAGCAGTTCTTC
>NA|NA|TRBJ2-5|TRBV19
CASSTPAGGLPLGTQYF
TGTGCCAGTAGTACACCCGCTGGCGGGCTACCTTTAGGGACCCAGTACTTC
>TRBD2|few|TRBJ2-7|TRBV6-5
CASSYSSTSPEAYEQYF
TGTGCCAGCAGTTACTCGTCGACTAGCCCAGAGGCCTACGAGCAGTACTTC
>TRBD1|NA|TRBJ2-5|TRBV11-2
CASSSLDRVPETQYF
TGTGCCAGCAGCTCCCTCGACAGGGTACCAGAGACCCAGTACTTC
>TRBD1|NA|TRBJ1-1|TRBV12-3/TRBV12-4
CASRQGLYTEAFF
TGTGCCAGCCGACAGGGGCTCTACACTGAAGCTTTCTTT
>NA|NA|TRBJ2-7|TRBV12-3/TRBV12-4
CASSLRGRYEQYF
TGTGCCAGCAGTTTACGGGGCCGATACGAGCAGTACTTC
>NA|NA|TRBJ1-1|TRBV27
CASSVQRRNTEAFF
TGTGCCAGCAGTGTCCAAAGGAGGAACACTGAAGCTTTCTTT
>TRBD2|NA|TRBJ2-1|TRBV6-5
CASSALAGDTDEQFF
TGTGCCAGCAGTGCACTAGCGGGAGACACCGATGAGCAGTTCTTC
>TRBD2|NA|TRBJ2-1|TRBV9
CASSAMGEGSYNEQFF
TGTGCCAGCAGCGCAATGGGGGAGGGCTCCTACAATGAGCAGTTCTTC
>NA|NA|TRBJ2-5|TRBV30
CAWGTKGVTQYF
TGTGCCTGGGGCACTAAAGGGGTGACCCAGTACTTC
>NA|NA|TRBJ1-5|TRBV4-2
CASSQGMAQPQHF
TGTGCCAGCAGCCAAGGTATGGCGCAGCCCCAGCATTTT
>NA|once|TRBJ1-5|TRBV28
CASSSSRDSLLYQPQHF
TGTGCCAGCAGTTCCAGCCGGGACTCCCTCCTATATCAGCCCCAGCATTTT
>NA|NA|TRBJ1-2|TRBV2
CASSDRGGHYGYTF
TGTGCCAGCAGTGATCGGGGTGGGCACTATGGCTACACCTTC
>NA|NA|TRBJ2-7|TRBV5-4
CASSGGSINSYEQYF
TGTGCCAGCAGCGGCGGCTCCATCAACTCCTACGAGCAGTACTTC
>NA|NA|TRBJ2-7|TRBV9
CASSAGPDLYEQYF
TGTGCCAGCAGCGCGGGACCGGATCTCTACGAGCAGTACTTC
>TRBD2|NA|TRBJ2-1|TRBV9
CASSVSGTRGNEQFF
TGTGCCAGCAGCGTAAGCGGGACCCGGGGGAATGAGCAGTTCTTC
>NA|NA|TRBJ1-4|TRBV3-1
CASSQEWDELFF
TGTGCCAGCAGCCAAGAGTGGGACGAACTGTTTTTT
>NA|NA|TRBJ1-2|TRBV5-5
CASSQRRAREDYGYTF
TGTGCCAGCAGCCAAAGGAGAGCCAGAGAAGACTATGGCTACACCTTC
>TRBD1|once|TRBJ2-7|TRBV15
CATSRDTQGESYYEQYF
TGTGCCACCAGCAGAGATACACAGGGGGAGTCATACTACGAGCAGTACTTC
>NA|NA|TRBJ2-6|TRBV28
CASSSLAEGFSGANVLTF
TGTGCCAGCAGCTCTTTAGCGGAGGGCTTCTCTGGGGCCAACGTCCTGACTTTC
>TRBD2|NA|TRBJ2-6|TRBV6-5
CASSYSSAGGPSGANVLTF
TGTGCCAGCAGTTACTCGTCGGCGGGAGGGCCTTCTGGGGCCAACGTCCTGACTTTC
>NA|few|TRBJ2-7|TRBV7-9
CASSVTADSYEQYF
TGTGCCAGCAGCGTCACAGCTGACTCCTACGAGCAGTACTTC
>TRBD2|NA|TRBJ2-3|TRBV27
CASSLFPVAGLAGGPDTQYF
TGTGCCAGCAGTTTATTTCCAGTGGCCGGACTAGCGGGAGGGCCAGATACGCAGTATTTT
>NA|NA|TRBJ2-1|TRBV6-6
CASSRSAAAYYNEQFF
TGTGCCAGCAGCCGGAGTGCCGCGGCATACTACAATGAGCAGTTCTTC
>TRBD2|NA|TRBJ2-7|TRBV9
CASSVLAGGGEQYF
TGTGCCAGCAGCGTACTAGCGGGAGGAGGCGAGCAGTACTTC
>NA|NA|TRBJ2-1|TRBV5-6
CASSLISREQFF
TGTGCCAGCAGCTTAATAAGTAGGGAGCAGTTCTTC
>NA|few|TRBJ2-1|TRBV12-3/TRBV12-4
CASSPYPRDSASREQFF
TGTGCCAGCAGCCCATACCCTCGGGACTCCGCCTCTCGTGAGCAGTTCTTC
>NA|NA|TRBJ2-7|TRBV7-3
CASSVGQPYEQYF
TGTGCCAGCAGCGTCGGACAGCCCTACGAGCAGTACTTC
>TRBD1|NA|TRBJ1-1|TRBV12-3/TRBV12-4
CASSLVGQGNTEAFF
TGTGCCAGCAGTTTAGTGGGACAGGGAAACACTGAAGCTTTCTTT
>NA|few|TRBJ2-2|TRBV7-6
CASSLYRLGELFF
TGTGCCAGCAGCTTGTATCGGCTGGGGGAGCTGTTTTTT
>NA|NA|TRBJ1-5|TRBV2
CASSEQGSAHQPQHF
TGTGCCAGCAGTGAGCAGGGGTCAGCACATCAGCCCCAGCATTTT
>TRBD1|once|TRBJ1-2|TRBV19
CASRTGYGNYGYTF
TGTGCCAGTAGGACAGGGTACGGGAACTATGGCTACACCTTC
>NA|NA|TRBJ2-1|TRBV12-3/TRBV12-4
CASSWFTEDNEQFF
TGTGCCAGCAGTTGGTTTACCGAGGACAATGAGCAGTTCTTC
>NA|NA|TRBJ2-3|TRBV27
CASSSWTTDTQYF
TGTGCCAGCAGTTCGTGGACGACAGATACGCAGTATTTT
>TRBD1|NA|TRBJ2-2|TRBV7-9
CASSSWTGGTGELFF
TGTGCCAGCAGCTCCTGGACAGGGGGCACCGGGGAGCTGTTTTTT
>NA|NA|TRBJ2-7|TRBV19
CASTKKPTGSYEQYF
TGTGCCAGTACCAAAAAACCGACAGGATCCTACGAGCAGTACTTC
>NA|NA|TRBJ2-3|TRBV14
CASSQYRGSDTQYF
TGTGCCAGCAGCCAATACCGGGGGTCAGATACGCAGTATTTT
>TRBD2|NA|TRBJ2-1|TRBV20-1
CSAISSGRANEQFF
TGCAGTGCTATATCAAGCGGGAGGGCCAATGAGCAGTTCTTC
>NA|NA|TRBJ2-7|TRBV7-9
CASSNVGRPYEQYF
TGTGCCAGCAGCAACGTGGGGCGTCCCTACGAGCAGTACTTC
>NA|NA|TRBJ2-1|TRBV27
CASSRGGGNNEQFF
TGTGCCAGCAGCCGAGGAGGTGGGAACAATGAGCAGTTCTTC
>NA|few|TRBJ2-5|TRBV2
CASSLGPRETQYF
TGTGCCAGCAGTCTGGGCCCGAGGGAGACCCAGTACTTC
>NA|NA|TRBJ1-2|TRBV27
CASSVTGSNYGYTF
TGTGCCAGCAGCGTTACAGGTTCAAACTATGGCTACACCTTC
>NA|few|TRBJ1-2|TRBV29-1
CSVEARQVDNNYGYTF
TGCAGCGTTGAAGCACGCCAAGTGGACAACAACTATGGCTACACCTTC